This T cell receptor beta chain was sequenced for a study of cytomegalovirus exposure and HLA in healthy donors. The CDR3 loop spans 13 amino acids. The V and J ends lost 0 bases and 9 bases respectively, with 10 bases between them. Looked up from germline, CDR1 is SGHRS and CDR2 is YFSETQ. Each donor's status was that of a healthy bone marrow donor. On this clone itself: The antigen is undetermined.

The study's findings and limits: Prediction of most subjects' HLA-A and HLA-B alleles by TCR beta sequences was reportedly accurate. Sequencing likely caused a cluster of highly shared sequence variants.

The PCR employed 60 Vbeta primers together with 13 Jbeta primers. Assay used: immunoSEQ multiplex PCR; TCRdb lists only in-frame clones, some missing. This sample's clone table lists about 200,000 clones. The V call is TRBV5-1, the J call TRBJ2-1; maybe TRBD2 (5 bases). Sequenced material: PBMCs. The clonotype was recovered from a boy aged 10-17 years in good health and CMV-seronegative. In DNA, the CDR3 is TGCGCCAGCAGCTTGGAAGGCGAGGGTGAGCAGTTCTTC. Translated: CASSLEGEGEQFF.